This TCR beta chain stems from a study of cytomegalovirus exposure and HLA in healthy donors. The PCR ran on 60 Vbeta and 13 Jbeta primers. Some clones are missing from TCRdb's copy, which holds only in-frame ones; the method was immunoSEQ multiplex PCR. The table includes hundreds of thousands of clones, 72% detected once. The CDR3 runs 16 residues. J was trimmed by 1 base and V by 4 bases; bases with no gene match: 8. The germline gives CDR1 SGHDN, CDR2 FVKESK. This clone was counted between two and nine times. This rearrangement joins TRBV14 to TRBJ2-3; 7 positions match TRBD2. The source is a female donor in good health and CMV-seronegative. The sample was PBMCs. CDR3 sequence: CASSPIRLAGTDTQYF. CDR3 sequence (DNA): TGTGCCAGCAGCCCGATTCGGCTAGCGGGCACAGATACGCAGTATTTT.